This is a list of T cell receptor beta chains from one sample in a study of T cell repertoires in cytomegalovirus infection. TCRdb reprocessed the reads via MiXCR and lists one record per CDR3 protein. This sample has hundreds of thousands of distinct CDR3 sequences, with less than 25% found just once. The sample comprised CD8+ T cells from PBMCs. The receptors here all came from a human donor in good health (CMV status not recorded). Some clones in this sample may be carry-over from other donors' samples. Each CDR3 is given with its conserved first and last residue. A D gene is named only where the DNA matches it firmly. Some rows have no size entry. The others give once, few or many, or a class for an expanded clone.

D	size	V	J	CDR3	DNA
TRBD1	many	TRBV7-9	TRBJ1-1	CASSPGQGYTEAFF	TGTGCCAGCAGCCCGGGACAGGGCTACACTGAAGCTTTCTTT
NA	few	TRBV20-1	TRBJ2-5	CSASTSLETQYF	TGCAGTGCTTCGACTAGTTTGGAGACCCAGTACTTC
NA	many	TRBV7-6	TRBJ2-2	CASSSGLGTGELFF	TGTGCCAGCAGTTCCGGACTTGGGACCGGGGAGCTGTTTTTT
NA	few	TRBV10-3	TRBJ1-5	CAISESLDYGGSGNQPQHF	TGTGCCATCAGTGAGTCGCTTGATTACGGGGGATCGGGGAATCAGCCCCAGCATTTT
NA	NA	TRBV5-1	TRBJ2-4	CASSLVEGLAKNIQYF	TGCGCCAGCAGCTTGGTAGAGGGATTAGCCAAAAACATTCAGTACTTC
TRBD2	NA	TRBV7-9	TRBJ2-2	CASSVSYGGGAPGELFF	TGTGCCAGCAGCGTGTCCTACGGCGGGGGGGCACCCGGGGAGCTGTTTTTT
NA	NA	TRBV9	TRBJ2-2	CASSLHGQANTGELFF	TGTGCCAGCAGCCTCCATGGCCAAGCGAACACCGGGGAGCTGTTTTTT
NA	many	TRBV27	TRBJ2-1	CASSLYRPSSYNEQFF	TGTGCCAGCAGTCTCTACCGCCCGAGCTCCTACAATGAGCAGTTCTTC
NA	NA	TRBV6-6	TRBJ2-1	CASRPLTGPSYNEQFF	TGTGCCAGCAGGCCTCTAACCGGGCCGTCCTACAATGAGCAGTTCTTC
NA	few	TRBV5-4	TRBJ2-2	CASSSGTTGELFF	TGTGCCAGCAGCTCGGGGACGACCGGGGAGCTGTTTTTT